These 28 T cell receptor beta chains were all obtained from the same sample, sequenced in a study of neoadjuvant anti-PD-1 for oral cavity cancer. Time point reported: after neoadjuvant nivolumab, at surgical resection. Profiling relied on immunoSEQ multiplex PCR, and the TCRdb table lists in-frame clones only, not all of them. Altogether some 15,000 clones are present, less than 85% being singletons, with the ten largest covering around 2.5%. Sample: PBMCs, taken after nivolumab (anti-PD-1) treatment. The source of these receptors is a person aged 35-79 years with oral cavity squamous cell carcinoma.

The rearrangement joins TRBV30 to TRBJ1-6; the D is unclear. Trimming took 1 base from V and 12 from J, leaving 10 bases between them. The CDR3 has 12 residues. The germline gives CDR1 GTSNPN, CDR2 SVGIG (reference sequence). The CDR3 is CAWSGVVGPLHF. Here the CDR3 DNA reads TGTGCCTGGAGTGGGGTCGTGGGACCCCTCCACTTT. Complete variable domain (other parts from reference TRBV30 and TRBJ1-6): SQTIHQWPATLVQPVGSPLSLECTVEGTSNPNLYWYRQAAGRGLQLLFYSVGIGQISSEVPQNLSASRPQDRQFILSSKKLLLSDSGFYLCAWSGVVGPLHFGNGTRLTVT.

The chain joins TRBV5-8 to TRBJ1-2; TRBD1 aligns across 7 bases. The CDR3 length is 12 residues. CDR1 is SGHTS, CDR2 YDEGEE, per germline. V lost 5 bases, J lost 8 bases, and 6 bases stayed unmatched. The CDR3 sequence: CASSFYRGGYTF. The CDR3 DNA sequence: TGTGCCAGCAGTTTCTACAGGGGAGGCTACACCTTC. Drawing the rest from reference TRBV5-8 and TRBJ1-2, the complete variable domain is EAGVTQSPTHLIKTRGQQATLRCSPISGHTSVYWYQQALGLGLQFLLWYDEGEERNRGNFPPRFSGRQFPNYSSELNVNALELEDSALYLCASSFYRGGYTFGSGTRLTVV.

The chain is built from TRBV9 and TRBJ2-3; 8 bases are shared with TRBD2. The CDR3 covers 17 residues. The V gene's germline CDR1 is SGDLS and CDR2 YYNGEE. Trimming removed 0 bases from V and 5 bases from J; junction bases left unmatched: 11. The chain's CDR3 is CASSVDPSGSLRDTQYF. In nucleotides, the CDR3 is TGTGCCAGCAGCGTAGATCCCAGCGGGAGTCTGCGAGATACGCAGTATTTT.

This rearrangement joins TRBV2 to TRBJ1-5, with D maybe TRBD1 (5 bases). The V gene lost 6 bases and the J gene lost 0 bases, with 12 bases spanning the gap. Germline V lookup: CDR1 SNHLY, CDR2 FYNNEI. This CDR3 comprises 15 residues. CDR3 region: CASRRGWGSNQPQHF. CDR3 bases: TGTGCCAGCAGGAGGGGTTGGGGTAGCAATCAGCCCCAGCATTTT.

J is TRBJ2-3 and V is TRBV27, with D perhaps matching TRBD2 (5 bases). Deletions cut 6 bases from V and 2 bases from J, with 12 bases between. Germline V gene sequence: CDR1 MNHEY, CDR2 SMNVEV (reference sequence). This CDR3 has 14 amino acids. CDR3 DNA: TGTGCCAGCAGAAGGACTTACGCCACAGATACGCAGTATTTT. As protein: CASRRTYATDTQYF.

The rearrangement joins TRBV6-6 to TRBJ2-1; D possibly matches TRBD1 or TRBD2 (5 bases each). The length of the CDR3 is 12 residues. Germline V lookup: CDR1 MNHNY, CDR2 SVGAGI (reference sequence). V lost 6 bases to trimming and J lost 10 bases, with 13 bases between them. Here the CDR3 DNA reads TGTGCCAGCAGCCACCGGTGGGGGGAGCAGTTCTTC. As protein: CASSHRWGEQFF.

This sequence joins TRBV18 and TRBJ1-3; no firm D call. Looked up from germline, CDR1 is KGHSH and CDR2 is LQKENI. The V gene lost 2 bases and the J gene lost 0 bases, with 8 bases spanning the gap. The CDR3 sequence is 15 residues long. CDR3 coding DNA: TGTGCCAGCTCACCAATCCGGGCCTCTGGAAACACCATATATTTT. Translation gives CASSPIRASGNTIYF. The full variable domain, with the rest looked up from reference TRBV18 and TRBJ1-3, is NAGVMQNPRHLVRRRGQEARLRCSPMKGHSHVYWYRQLPEEGLKFMVYLQKENIIDESGMPKERFSAEFPKEGPSILRIQQVVRGDSAAYFCASSPIRASGNTIYFGEGSWLTVV.

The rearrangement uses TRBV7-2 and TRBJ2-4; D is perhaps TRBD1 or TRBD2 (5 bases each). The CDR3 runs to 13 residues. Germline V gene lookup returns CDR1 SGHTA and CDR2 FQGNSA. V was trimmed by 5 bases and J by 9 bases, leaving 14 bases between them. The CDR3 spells CASSPGARSIQYF. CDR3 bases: TGTGCCAGCAGCCCCGGGGCTCGCAGCATTCAGTACTTC.

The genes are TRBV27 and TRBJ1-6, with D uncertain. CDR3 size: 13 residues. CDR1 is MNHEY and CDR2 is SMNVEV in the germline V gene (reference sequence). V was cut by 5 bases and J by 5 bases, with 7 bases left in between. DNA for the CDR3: TGTGCCAGCAGTCCGACTAATAATTCACCCCTCCACTTT. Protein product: CASSPTNNSPLHF.

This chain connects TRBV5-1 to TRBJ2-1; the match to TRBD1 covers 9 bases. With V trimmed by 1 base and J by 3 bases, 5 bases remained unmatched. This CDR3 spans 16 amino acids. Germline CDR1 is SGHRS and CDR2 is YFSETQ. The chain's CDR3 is CASSLIPGQGYNEQFF. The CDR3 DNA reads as TGCGCCAGCAGCTTGATTCCGGGACAGGGCTACAATGAGCAGTTCTTC.

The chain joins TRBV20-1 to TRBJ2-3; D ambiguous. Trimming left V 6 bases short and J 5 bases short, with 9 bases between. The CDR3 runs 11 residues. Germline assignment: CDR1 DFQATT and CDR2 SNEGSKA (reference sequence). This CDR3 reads CSAAMVDTQYF. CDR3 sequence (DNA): TGCAGTGCCGCTATGGTAGATACGCAGTATTTT.

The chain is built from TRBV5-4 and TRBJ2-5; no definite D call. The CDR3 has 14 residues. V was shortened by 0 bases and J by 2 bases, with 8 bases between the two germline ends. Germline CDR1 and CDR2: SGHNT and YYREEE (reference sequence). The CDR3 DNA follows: TGTGCCAGCAGCTTGGCGGATAATCAAGAGACCCAGTACTTC. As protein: CASSLADNQETQYF.

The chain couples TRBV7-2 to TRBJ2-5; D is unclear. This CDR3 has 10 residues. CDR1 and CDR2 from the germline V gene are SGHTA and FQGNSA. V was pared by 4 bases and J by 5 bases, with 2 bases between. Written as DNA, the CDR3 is TGTGCCAGCAGCTATGAGACCCAGTACTTC. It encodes CASSYETQYF.

CDR3 sequence: CASSWGTLGTRGEQFF. The CDR3 nucleotides are TGTGCCAGCAGCTGGGGTACATTGGGGACTCGCGGGGAGCAGTTCTTC. The rearrangement links TRBV11-3 to TRBJ2-1, with a tentative D call TRBD2 (6 bases). CDR3 length equals 16 residues. V was shortened by 4 bases and J by 10 bases, with 23 bases between the two germline ends. Germline lookup yields CDR1 SGHNT and CDR2 YENEEA.

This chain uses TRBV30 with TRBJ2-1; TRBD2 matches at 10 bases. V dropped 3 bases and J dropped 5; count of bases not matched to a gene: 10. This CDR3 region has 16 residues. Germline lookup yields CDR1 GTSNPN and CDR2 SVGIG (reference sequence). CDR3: CAWSRFEAGGNNEQFF. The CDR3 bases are TGTGCCTGGAGCCGCTTTGAAGCGGGAGGGAACAATGAGCAGTTCTTC.

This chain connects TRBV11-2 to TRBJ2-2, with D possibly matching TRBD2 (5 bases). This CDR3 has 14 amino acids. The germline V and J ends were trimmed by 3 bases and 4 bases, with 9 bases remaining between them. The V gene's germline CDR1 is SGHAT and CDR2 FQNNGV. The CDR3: CASSFGEGTGELFF. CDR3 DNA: TGTGCCAGCAGCTTCGGGGAAGGCACCGGGGAGCTGTTTTTT.

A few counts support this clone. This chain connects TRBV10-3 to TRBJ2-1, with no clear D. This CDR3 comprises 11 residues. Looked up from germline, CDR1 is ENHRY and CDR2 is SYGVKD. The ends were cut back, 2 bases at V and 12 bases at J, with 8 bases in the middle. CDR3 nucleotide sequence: TGTGCCATCAGTGAGGCCGGCGGGCAGTTCTTC. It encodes CAISEAGGQFF.

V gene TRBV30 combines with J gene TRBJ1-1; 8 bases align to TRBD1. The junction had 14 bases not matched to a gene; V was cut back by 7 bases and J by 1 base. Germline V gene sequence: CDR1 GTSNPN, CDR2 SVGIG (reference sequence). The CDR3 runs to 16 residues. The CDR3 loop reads CAFRDRYMRANTEAFF. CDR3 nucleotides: TGTGCCTTCCGGGACAGGTACATGAGGGCGAACACTGAAGCTTTCTTT.

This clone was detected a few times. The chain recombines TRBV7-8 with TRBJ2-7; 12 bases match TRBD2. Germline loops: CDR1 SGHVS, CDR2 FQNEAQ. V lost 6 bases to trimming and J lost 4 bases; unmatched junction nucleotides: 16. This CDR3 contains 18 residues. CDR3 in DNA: TGTGCCAGCAGTCGCAAACGCCGACTAGCGGGGGAGTCGTACGAGCAGTACTTC. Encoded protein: CASSRKRRLAGESYEQYF.

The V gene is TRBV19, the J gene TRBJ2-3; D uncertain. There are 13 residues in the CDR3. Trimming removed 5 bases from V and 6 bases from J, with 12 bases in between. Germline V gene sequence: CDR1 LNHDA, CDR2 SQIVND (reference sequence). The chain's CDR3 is CASSLDLWDTQYF. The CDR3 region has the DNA TGTGCCAGTAGTCTCGACCTTTGGGATACGCAGTATTTT.

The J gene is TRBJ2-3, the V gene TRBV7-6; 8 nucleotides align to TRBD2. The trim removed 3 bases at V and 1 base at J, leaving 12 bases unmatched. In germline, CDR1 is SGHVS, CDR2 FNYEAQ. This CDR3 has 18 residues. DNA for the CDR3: TGTGCCAGCAGCTTCTTTCCTCGAACGGGGGGGGGCACAGATACGCAGTATTTT. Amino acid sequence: CASSFFPRTGGGTDTQYF.

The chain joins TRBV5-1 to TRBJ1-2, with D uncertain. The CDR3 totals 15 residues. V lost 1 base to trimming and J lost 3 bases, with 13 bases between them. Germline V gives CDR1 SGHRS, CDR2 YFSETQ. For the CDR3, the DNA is TGCGCCAGCAGCTTGCGGGTCGAGGACCACTATGGCTACACCTTC. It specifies CASSLRVEDHYGYTF.

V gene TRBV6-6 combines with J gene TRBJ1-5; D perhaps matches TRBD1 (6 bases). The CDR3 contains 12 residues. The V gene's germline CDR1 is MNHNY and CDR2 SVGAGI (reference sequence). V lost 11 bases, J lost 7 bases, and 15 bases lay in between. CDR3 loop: CAVAGQGQPQHF. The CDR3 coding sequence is TGTGCCGTGGCAGGGCAGGGGCAGCCCCAGCATTTT.

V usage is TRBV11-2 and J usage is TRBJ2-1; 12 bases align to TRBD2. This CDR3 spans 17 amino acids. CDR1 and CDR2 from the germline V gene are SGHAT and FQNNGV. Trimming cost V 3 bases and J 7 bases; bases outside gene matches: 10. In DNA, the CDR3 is TGTGCCAGCAGCTTTCGAGACTTGCTAGCGGGGGGGAATGAGCAGTTCTTC. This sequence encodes CASSFRDLLAGGNEQFF.

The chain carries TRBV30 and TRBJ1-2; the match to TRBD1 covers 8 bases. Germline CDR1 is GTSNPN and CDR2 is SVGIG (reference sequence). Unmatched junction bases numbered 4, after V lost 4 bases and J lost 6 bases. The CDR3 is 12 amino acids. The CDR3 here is CAWTETGDGYTF. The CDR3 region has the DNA TGTGCCTGGACTGAGACAGGGGATGGCTACACCTTC.

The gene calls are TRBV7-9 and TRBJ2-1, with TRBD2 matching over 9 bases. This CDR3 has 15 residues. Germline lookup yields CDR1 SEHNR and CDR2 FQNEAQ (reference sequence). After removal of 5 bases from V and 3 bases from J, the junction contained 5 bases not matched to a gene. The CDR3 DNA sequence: TGTGCCAGCAGCCCGGCGGGGGGGAACTACAATGAGCAGTTCTTC. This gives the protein CASSPAGGNYNEQFF.

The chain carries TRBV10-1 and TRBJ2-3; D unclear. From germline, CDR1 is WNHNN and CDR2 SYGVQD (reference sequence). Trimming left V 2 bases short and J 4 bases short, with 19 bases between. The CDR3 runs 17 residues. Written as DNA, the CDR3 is TGCGCCAGCAGTGAGAACCAGGCCACCAAGGATTCAGATACGCAGTATTTT. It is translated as CASSENQATKDSDTQYF.

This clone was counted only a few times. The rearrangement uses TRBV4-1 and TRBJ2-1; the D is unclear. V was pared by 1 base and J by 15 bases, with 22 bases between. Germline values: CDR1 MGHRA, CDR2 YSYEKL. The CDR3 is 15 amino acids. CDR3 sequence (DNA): TGCGCCAGCAGCCAAGGGCTATTCGGAGAGTCCACAATGTTCTTC. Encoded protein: CASSQGLFGESTMFF.